The 13 T cell receptor beta chains in this list originate from one sample, sequenced in a study of blood T cell repertoires in COVID-19. Assay used: immunoSEQ multiplex PCR; TCRdb lists only in-frame clones, some missing. This table has about 160,000 clones, approximately 85% appearing once. The material sequenced was peripheral blood. These receptors were obtained from a man aged 35 to 55 who had recovered from COVID-19.

This clone was recorded once. This chain uses TRBV7-9 with TRBJ2-1; the D gene is possibly TRBD1 (6 bases). Germline assignment: CDR1 SEHNR and CDR2 FQNEAQ (reference sequence). The CDR3 runs 15 residues. Trimming cost V 5 bases and J 6 bases, with 17 bases left between them. The CDR3 coding sequence is TGTGCCAGCAGCCCCGCAGGGGTGGTGGGCAATGAGCAGTTCTTC. Translating it yields CASSPAGVVGNEQFF.

J is TRBJ1-5 and V is TRBV5-1; D is ambiguous. In germline, CDR1 is SGHRS, CDR2 YFSETQ. V was shortened by 3 bases and J by 5 bases, with 12 bases between the two germline ends. The CDR3 has 14 residues. The CDR3 here is CASSYGMPDQPQHF. The DNA of the CDR3 is TGCGCCAGCAGCTACGGGATGCCAGATCAGCCCCAGCATTTT.

The chain is built from TRBV6-5 and TRBJ2-7; perhaps TRBD1 as D (5 bases). The CDR3 has 11 amino acids. Germline values: CDR1 MNHEY, CDR2 SVGAGI. V was cut by 8 bases and J by 4 bases, with 9 bases left in between. The CDR3 nucleotides read TGTGCCAGCTTAGCAGGGTACGAGCAGTACTTC. It translates to CASLAGYEQYF.

This clone has more than one count but fewer than ten. The CDR3 region is CSVESDGAGTYEQYF. CDR3 DNA: TGCAGCGTTGAATCGGACGGAGCGGGGACCTACGAGCAGTACTTC. This chain links TRBV29-1 with TRBJ2-7; TRBD2 aligns across 7 bases. The CDR3 consists of 15 residues. V shed 2 bases, J shed 2 bases, and the junction held 9 bases outside the gene matches. Germline CDR1 SQVTM, CDR2 ANQGSEA.

The CDR3 coding sequence is TGTGCCAGCAGCTACATGATGGGACTAGCGGGAGAGGGATCCTACGAGCAGTACTTC. This codes for CASSYMMGLAGEGSYEQYF. V is TRBV6-6 and J is TRBJ2-7; 14 bases are shared with TRBD2. This CDR3 is built from 19 residues. The V gene end was trimmed by 6 bases and the J gene end by 1 base; junction bases not matched to a gene: 14. Per the germline V gene, CDR1 is MNHNY and CDR2 is SVGAGI (reference sequence).

This clone was counted once. This chain connects TRBV5-4 to TRBJ2-2, with 7 bases that match TRBD2. CDR3 length equals 17 residues. CDR1 SGHNT and CDR2 YYREEE come from the germline V gene (reference sequence). After removal of 0 bases from V and 4 bases from J, the junction contained 9 bases not matched to a gene. The CDR3 spells CASSLGPPGGVTGELFF. In nucleotides, the CDR3 is TGTGCCAGCAGCTTGGGGCCTCCTGGGGGGGTCACCGGGGAGCTGTTTTTT.

The rearrangement links TRBV7-9 to TRBJ2-3; 12 positions agree with TRBD2. Trimming removed 8 bases from V and 3 bases from J; junction bases left unmatched: 6. Germline CDR1 reads SEHNR; CDR2 reads FQNEAQ (reference sequence). The CDR3 has 15 amino acids. The CDR3 DNA reads as TGTGCCAGCCGGAAACTAGCGGGAGGAACAGATACGCAGTATTTT. Its protein is CASRKLAGGTDTQYF. The complete variable domain, with remaining parts taken from reference TRBV7-9 and TRBJ2-3, reads DTGVSQNPRHKITKRGQNVTFRCDPISEHNRLYWYRQTLGQGPEFLTYFQNEAQLEKSRLLSDRFSAERPKGSFSTLEIQRTEQGDSAMYLCASRKLAGGTDTQYFGPGTRLTVL.

The chain employs TRBV7-3 and TRBJ2-7, with a weak D call TRBD2 (7 bases). Between the trimmed V and J ends, which lost 5 bases and 4 bases, there was a span of 39 bases. Per the germline V gene, CDR1 is SGHTA and CDR2 is FQGTGA. The CDR3 has 22 amino acids. CDR3 loop: CASSVRLAQTHNSVIRGYEQYF. The DNA for the CDR3 is TGTGCCAGCAGCGTACGACTAGCACAAACACACAATAGTGTGATTAGGGGGTACGAGCAGTACTTC.

This sequence joins TRBV19 and TRBJ1-1; TRBD1 might be the D (6 bases). V was pared by 6 bases and J by 11 bases, with 25 bases between. The length of the CDR3 is 15 residues. Germline values: CDR1 LNHDA, CDR2 SQIVND (reference sequence). In nucleotides, the CDR3 is TGTGCCAGTAGCCGGGGAAAGGCGGGGGCAGGTAGGGCTTTCTTT. This encodes CASSRGKAGAGRAFF.

The chain employs TRBV4-1 and TRBJ2-5; tentatively, D is TRBD1 (5 bases). The V end was cut by 1 base, the J end by 5 bases, with 14 bases between. The CDR3 loop spans 15 amino acids. Germline V gives CDR1 MGHRA, CDR2 YSYEKL. For the CDR3, the DNA is TGCGCCAGCAGCCAAGGTGTCCAGGGTTGGGAGACCCAGTACTTC. This codes for CASSQGVQGWETQYF.

Concerning this clone: At the DNA level, this CDR3 is encoded by other sequences in the same sample as well. The rearrangement links TRBV19 to TRBJ2-1, with D tentatively TRBD2 (6 bases). The CDR3 is 15 residues long. Germline V gene lookup returns CDR1 LNHDA and CDR2 SQIVND (reference sequence). V was shortened by 3 bases and J by 3 bases, with 12 bases between the two germline ends. The CDR3 protein is CASSIGGGNYNEQFF. CDR3 in DNA: TGTGCCAGTAGTATTGGAGGCGGGAACTACAATGAGCAGTTCTTC.

The chain couples TRBV6-5 to TRBJ1-1; possible D gene TRBD1, 6 bases. Trimming took off 6 bases at V and 4 bases at J, with 12 bases between the two ends. The CDR3 extends over 13 amino acids. CDR1 and CDR2 (germline): MNHEY, SVGAGI. The CDR3 sequence is CASRPGQTTEAFF. In DNA, the CDR3 is TGTGCCAGCAGACCGGGACAAACCACTGAAGCTTTCTTT.

The chain is built from TRBV2 and TRBJ2-5; D ambiguous. This CDR3 has 12 residues. Trimming left V 5 bases short and J 3 bases short, with 7 bases between. Germline V gene sequence: CDR1 SNHLY, CDR2 FYNNEI. The CDR3 region is CASSSLEETQYF. CDR3 nucleotides: TGTGCCAGCAGTTCCTTAGAAGAGACCCAGTACTTC.